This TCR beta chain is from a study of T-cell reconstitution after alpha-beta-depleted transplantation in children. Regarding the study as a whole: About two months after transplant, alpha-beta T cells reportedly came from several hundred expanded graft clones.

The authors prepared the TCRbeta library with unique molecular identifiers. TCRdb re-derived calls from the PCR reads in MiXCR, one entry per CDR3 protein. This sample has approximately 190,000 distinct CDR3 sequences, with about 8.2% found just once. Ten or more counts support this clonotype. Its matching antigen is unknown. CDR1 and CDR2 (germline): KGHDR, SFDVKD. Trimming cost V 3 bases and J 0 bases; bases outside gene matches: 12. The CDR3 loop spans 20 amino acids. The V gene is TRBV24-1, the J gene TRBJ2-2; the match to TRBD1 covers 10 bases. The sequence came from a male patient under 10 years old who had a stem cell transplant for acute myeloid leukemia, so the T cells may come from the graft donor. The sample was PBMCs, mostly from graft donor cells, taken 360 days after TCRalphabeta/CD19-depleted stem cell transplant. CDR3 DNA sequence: TGTGCCACCAGTGATCCCCGGGACAGGGGAAGGGTTTCGAACACCGGGGAGCTGTTTTTT. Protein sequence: CATSDPRDRGRVSNTGELFF.